The 28 T cell receptor beta chains below come from one sample, sequenced in a study of blood T cell repertoires in COVID-19 (TCRdb year 2020). To prepare the library, the immunoSEQ multiplex PCR assay was applied. Imported from immuneACCESS, the table was reduced by TCRdb to in-frame sequences with V and J called. These copies leave out some clones; in studies compared against another copy, an unresolved V gene accounts for under half, and the cause of the remainder is not known. For this sample the table gives about 300,000 clones, of which around 88% were detected only once. The ten largest make up about 5% of the sample. The sequenced material came from peripheral blood. Receptor source: a man aged 35 to 55 with acute or convalescent COVID-19.

V usage is TRBV6-5 and J usage is TRBJ1-1, with no clear D. Trimming took 8 bases from V and 3 from J, leaving 13 bases between them. The CDR3 runs 13 residues. Germline V CDR1 and CDR2: MNHEY, SVGAGI. CDR3 nucleotides: TGTGCCAGCCTCCAGGAACCTTACACTGAAGCTTTCTTT. Residues: CASLQEPYTEAFF.

V gene TRBV12-3 or TRBV12-4 combines with J gene TRBJ1-1; D possibly corresponds to TRBD1 (5 bases). The CDR3 length is 13 residues. V lost 7 bases and J 3 bases, leaving 12 bases between the germline ends. CDR3 in DNA: TGTGCCAGCACCTCGGCAGGGTACACTGAAGCTTTCTTT. It codes for CASTSAGYTEAFF.

The chain has TRBV5-6 and TRBJ1-2; weak D call: TRBD1 (6 bases). Trimming removed 4 bases at V and 5 bases at J, with 18 bases between. CDR1 and CDR2 from the germline V gene are SGHDT and YYEEEE. The CDR3 has 15 amino acids. CDR3 nucleotides: TGTGCCAGCAGCGCGACAGGTGGGGTGGAGTATGGCTACACCTTC. Its protein product is CASSATGGVEYGYTF.

The genes are TRBV4-1 and TRBJ1-1, with D possibly matching TRBD1 (5 bases). The CDR3 totals 16 residues. Germline assignment: CDR1 MGHRA and CDR2 YSYEKL. V lost 4 bases and J 1 base, leaving 16 bases between the germline ends. The CDR3 nucleotides are TGCGCCAGCAGCCTGCGTCCGGGGGGAGCGAACACTGAAGCTTTCTTT. The encoded protein is CASSLRPGGANTEAFF.

The rearrangement links TRBV5-1 to TRBJ2-3; unclear D gene. There are 13 residues in the CDR3. CDR1 and CDR2 from the germline V gene are SGHRS and YFSETQ. V lost 3 bases, J lost 4 bases, and 9 bases lay in between. The CDR3 protein is CASSSEMADTQYF. The CDR3 bases are TGCGCCAGCAGCTCGGAGATGGCAGATACGCAGTATTTT.

This rearrangement joins TRBV24-1 to TRBJ1-2; 12 bases align to TRBD1. The germline V gene has CDR1 KGHDR and CDR2 SFDVKD. The CDR3 has 17 residues. Unmatched junction bases numbered 5, after V lost 4 bases and J lost 0 bases. The CDR3 nucleotides are TGTGCCACCAGTGACGGGACAGGGGGCCCAGCTAACTATGGCTACACCTTC. Amino acids: CATSDGTGGPANYGYTF.

The J gene is TRBJ2-5, the V gene TRBV5-5; 12 positions agree with TRBD2. Germline loops: CDR1 SGHKS, CDR2 YYEKEE (reference sequence). The length of the CDR3 is 15 residues. Unmatched junction bases numbered 3, after V lost 1 base and J lost 5 bases. The CDR3 sequence: CASSLLAGGPETQYF. For the CDR3, the DNA is TGTGCCAGCAGCTTGCTAGCGGGGGGGCCCGAGACCCAGTACTTC.

V gene TRBV27 combines with J gene TRBJ1-6, with unresolved D. Germline CDR1 MNHEY, CDR2 SMNVEV (reference sequence). CDR3 length: 12 amino acids. Trimming left V 4 bases short and J 4 bases short, with 2 bases between. Written as DNA, the CDR3 is TGTGCCAGCAGTTCTTATAATTCACCCCTCCACTTT. Its translation is CASSSYNSPLHF.

V gene TRBV19 combines with J gene TRBJ1-2; 7 bases agree with TRBD1. The length of the CDR3 is 14 residues. CDR1 is LNHDA, CDR2 SQIVND, per germline (reference sequence). V shed 1 base and J 2 bases; nucleotides not matched to a gene: 1. The CDR3 is CASSIGQGNYGYTF. DNA of the CDR3: TGTGCCAGTAGTATAGGACAGGGAAACTATGGCTACACCTTC.

The V gene is TRBV5-1, the J gene TRBJ1-1; TRBD1 might be the D (6 bases). The CDR3 is 13 residues long. From germline, CDR1 is SGHRS and CDR2 YFSETQ. Trimming stripped 4 bases from V and 2 bases from J, with 9 bases between. CDR3 residues: CASSQGHNTEAFF. For the CDR3, the DNA is TGCGCCAGCAGCCAGGGGCACAACACTGAAGCTTTCTTT.

The chain is built from TRBV5-4 and TRBJ2-3; 11 bases are a match to TRBD2. J gave up 10 bases and V 0 bases, and 7 bases lay outside the gene matches. The CDR3 length is 15 residues. CDR1 and CDR2 from the germline V gene are SGHNT and YYREEE (reference sequence). CDR3 in amino acids: CASSLGLAGPGAQYF. CDR3 DNA: TGTGCCAGCAGCTTGGGACTAGCGGGGCCCGGGGCGCAGTATTTT. The full variable domain, rest sourced from reference TRBV5-4 and TRBJ2-3, is ETGVTQSPTHLIKTRGQQVTLRCSSQSGHNTVSWYQQALGQGPQFIFQYYREEENGRGNFPPRFSGLQFPNYSSELNVNALELDDSALYLCASSLGLAGPGAQYFGPGTRLTVL.

The chain carries TRBV28 and TRBJ1-2, with D uncertain. V was shortened by 7 bases and J by 1 base, with 13 bases between the two germline ends. The CDR3 is made up of 14 amino acids. CDR1 and CDR2 from the germline V gene are MDHEN and SYDVKM. The CDR3: CASTIEGINYGYTF. Written as DNA, the CDR3 is TGTGCCAGCACCATTGAGGGAATTAACTATGGCTACACCTTC.

V and J are TRBV7-2 and TRBJ2-7; D is perhaps TRBD2 (7 bases). This CDR3 spans 15 amino acids. The germline CDR1 and CDR2 sequences are SGHTA and FQGNSA. V shed 2 bases and J shed 2 bases, with 13 bases lying between them. CDR3 sequence reads: CASSLRGGSPYEQYF. The CDR3 DNA is TGTGCCAGCAGCTTAAGGGGGGGGTCTCCCTACGAGCAGTACTTC.

The count of this clone is one. The rearrangement uses TRBV5-4 and TRBJ2-3, with 9 bases matching TRBD1. CDR3 length: 15 amino acids. Germline CDR1 and CDR2: SGHNT and YYREEE (reference sequence). V shed 0 bases and J 3 bases; nucleotides not matched to a gene: 2. CDR3 bases: TGTGCCAGCAGCTTGGGACAGGGGGAGACAGATACGCAGTATTTT. Translated, it gives CASSLGQGETDTQYF.

This chain links TRBV5-1 with TRBJ2-5, with D possibly being TRBD2 (6 bases). Per germline, CDR1 SGHRS and CDR2 YFSETQ. V was trimmed by 4 bases and J by 1 base, leaving 8 bases between them. The CDR3 has 13 residues. The CDR3 DNA reads TGCGCCAGCAGCCTGGGACTCCAAGAGACCCAGTACTTC. Amino acid sequence: CASSLGLQETQYF.

V usage is TRBV10-3 and J usage is TRBJ2-3; D perhaps matches TRBD1 (5 bases). The germline V gene encodes CDR1 ENHRY and CDR2 SYGVKD. The CDR3 sequence is 14 residues long. The V gene lost 6 bases and the J gene lost 1 base, with 11 bases spanning the gap. The CDR3 nucleotides read TGTGCCATCAGCGAGAGCAGGGGCACAGATACGCAGTATTTT. Protein: CAISESRGTDTQYF.

The chain combines TRBV2 with TRBJ1-6; D may be TRBD1 (5 bases). The CDR3 runs to 13 residues. Trimming took 4 bases from V and 7 from J, leaving 8 bases between them. Per the germline V gene, CDR1 is SNHLY and CDR2 is FYNNEI. The CDR3 bases are TGTGCCAGCAGTGGCAGACAGAATTCACCCCTCCACTTT. Its translation: CASSGRQNSPLHF.

This chain connects TRBV11-3 to TRBJ2-1, with TRBD2 matching over 9 bases. CDR3 size: 17 residues. V shed 1 base and J 1 base; nucleotides not matched to a gene: 5. CDR1 and CDR2 from the germline V gene are SGHNT and YENEEA. This chain's CDR3 is CASSLGSGGRSYNEQFF. The CDR3 DNA reads TGTGCCAGCAGCTTAGGAAGCGGGGGGAGATCCTACAATGAGCAGTTCTTC.

This sequence joins TRBV4-1 and TRBJ1-1, with D perhaps TRBD1 (5 bases). V lost 4 bases and J lost 5, with 17 bases in between. Germline V gene sequence: CDR1 MGHRA, CDR2 YSYEKL. This CDR3 has 15 amino acids. CDR3 region: CASSRGFGGWTEAFF. The CDR3 DNA reads as TGCGCCAGCAGCCGAGGTTTTGGGGGGTGGACTGAAGCTTTCTTT.

The chain combines TRBV3-1 (or the pseudogene TRBV3-2) with TRBJ2-7; 9 bases match TRBD2. Germline lookup yields CDR1 LGHDT and CDR2 YNNKEL (reference sequence). The CDR3 is 15 residues long. Losses at the gene ends were 4 bases for V and 7 bases for J; bases not matched to a gene: 11. The CDR3 DNA is TGTGCCAGCAGCCTGCTAGCGGGGTTTTCGGGGGAGCAGTACTTC. Translating it yields CASSLLAGFSGEQYF.

J is TRBJ1-5 and V is TRBV19; D gene uncertain. CDR3 length: 15 residues. The germline gives CDR1 LNHDA, CDR2 SQIVND (reference sequence). The germline V and J ends were trimmed by 4 bases and 4 bases, with 14 bases remaining between them. The CDR3 DNA reads as TGTGCCAGTAGTAGGCCCCCGAACGGGAATCAGCCCCAGCATTTT. Its translation is CASSRPPNGNQPQHF.

J is TRBJ1-6 and V is TRBV15; maybe TRBD1 (6 bases). The germline V gene encodes CDR1 LNHNV and CDR2 YYDKDF (reference sequence). The CDR3 consists of 18 residues. V lost 0 bases and J 0 bases, leaving 12 bases between the germline ends. CDR3 region: CATSRDRDTSSYNSPLHF. DNA of the CDR3: TGTGCCACCAGCAGAGATAGGGACACGAGCTCCTATAATTCACCCCTCCACTTT.

The sample holds one count of this clone. The chain employs TRBV5-1 and TRBJ1-4; no firm D call. Germline CDR1 reads SGHRS; CDR2 reads YFSETQ. Trimming pared 4 bases from V and 2 bases from J, leaving 6 bases between. This CDR3 has 13 amino acids. This chain's CDR3 is CASSTSTNEKLFF. In nucleotides, the CDR3 is TGCGCCAGCAGCACGAGTACTAATGAAAAACTGTTTTTT.

In DNA, the CDR3 is TGTGCCAGTAGTACCCGGACAGGGGGATACACTGAAGCTTTCTTT. Protein product: CASSTRTGGYTEAFF. The genes are TRBV19 and TRBJ1-1; 10 bases match TRBD1. Per germline, CDR1 LNHDA and CDR2 SQIVND (reference sequence). The CDR3 sequence is 15 residues long. V dropped 4 bases and J dropped 3; count of bases not matched to a gene: 5. Full variable domain (remainder filled in from reference TRBV19 and TRBJ1-1): DGGITQSPKYLFRKEGQNVTLSCEQNLNHDAMYWYRQDPGQGLRLIYYSQIVNDFQKGDIAEGYSVSREKKESFPLTVTSAQKNPTAFYLCASSTRTGGYTEAFFGQGTRLTVV.

Comments on this clone: Different DNA sequences within this sample yield the same CDR3. V is TRBV28 and J is TRBJ2-7, with D tentatively TRBD1 (6 bases). Germline CDR1 reads MDHEN; CDR2 reads SYDVKM. The CDR3 extends over 13 amino acids. Trimming stripped 5 bases from V and 1 base from J, with 9 bases between. CDR3 bases: TGTGCCAGCAGTCCTGGACAGTCCTACGAGCAGTACTTC. This codes for CASSPGQSYEQYF. The full variable domain, with the rest looked up from reference TRBV28 and TRBJ2-7, is DVKVTQSSRYLVKRTGEKVFLECVQDMDHENMFWYRQDPGLGLRLIYFSYDVKMKEKGDIPEGYSVSREKKERFSLILESASTNQTSMYLCASSPGQSYEQYFGPGTRLTVT.

V is TRBV15 and J is TRBJ2-7; TRBD1 agrees at 7 bases. V dropped 3 bases and J dropped 0; count of bases not matched to a gene: 2. CDR1 is LNHNV and CDR2 is YYDKDF in the germline V gene (reference sequence). CDR3 size: 14 residues. This chain's CDR3 is CATSRWDSSYEQYF. The CDR3 coding sequence is TGTGCCACCAGCAGGTGGGACAGCTCCTACGAGCAGTACTTC.

To note about this clone: The same CDR3 can be traced to other DNA sequences in this sample. The chain recombines TRBV2 with TRBJ1-1; TRBD1 agrees at 7 bases. With V trimmed by 4 bases and J by 4 bases, 3 bases remained unmatched. Germline assignment: CDR1 SNHLY and CDR2 FYNNEI. The CDR3 is 13 residues long. CDR3 nucleotides: TGTGCCAGCAGTGGACAGGGAGGCACTGAAGCTTTCTTT. The encoded protein is CASSGQGGTEAFF.

V usage is TRBV9 and J usage is TRBJ1-2, with 8 bases fitting TRBD1. The CDR3 contains 16 residues. Germline V gene lookup returns CDR1 SGDLS and CDR2 YYNGEE. V shed 4 bases and J 3 bases; nucleotides not matched to a gene: 11. CDR3 sequence (DNA): TGTGCCAGCAGCCGATATCCGGGACAGGCGGACTATGGCTACACCTTC. Translated, it gives CASSRYPGQADYGYTF.